The rows below give T cell receptor beta chains drawn from one sample of a study of T cells in Graves' hyperthyroidism and ophthalmopathy. From the multiplex PCR reads, TCRdb called clonotypes with MiXCR, one entry per CDR3 protein. The table shows 550,000 to 850,000 distinct CDR3 sequences, with 18% occurring only once. Sample: blood. Receptor source: a woman aged 45-65 years with Graves' hyperthyroidism that later progressed to Graves' ophthalmopathy. Each CDR3 is given with its conserved first and last residue. Each record gives: J gene, V gene, CDR3 protein.

j_call: TRBJ2-5; v_call: TRBV3-1; cdr3_aa: CASSHLTGLAGGPGGETQYF
j_call: TRBJ1-2; v_call: TRBV28; cdr3_aa: CAEGRDDYGYTF
j_call: TRBJ1-1; v_call: TRBV3-1; cdr3_aa: CASSQSDEAFF
j_call: TRBJ2-5; v_call: TRBV14; cdr3_aa: CASSQGQIYQETQYF
j_call: TRBJ1-2; v_call: TRBV24-1; cdr3_aa: CATSRDSLTYGYTF
j_call: TRBJ1-3; v_call: TRBV12-3/TRBV12-4; cdr3_aa: CASSLAGQDSGNTIYF
j_call: TRBJ1-1; v_call: TRBV5-5; cdr3_aa: CASSLVLVQNTEAFF
j_call: TRBJ2-2; v_call: TRBV9; cdr3_aa: CASSWQGDTGELFF
j_call: TRBJ1-4; v_call: TRBV2; cdr3_aa: CASSPPTGTVNEKLFF
j_call: TRBJ2-2; v_call: TRBV4-1; cdr3_aa: CASSHPTGEWSGELFF
j_call: TRBJ2-3; v_call: TRBV19; cdr3_aa: CASSIGQDTQYF
j_call: TRBJ1-1; v_call: TRBV7-8; cdr3_aa: CASSLEGRRGDTEAFF
j_call: TRBJ2-7; v_call: TRBV27; cdr3_aa: CASSLSVLYEQYF